Presented here are 8 T cell receptor beta chains from one specimen sequenced in a study of early T cells in non-severe SARS-CoV-2 infection. TCRdb fed the 5' RACE reads into MiXCR, producing one record per CDR3 protein. In the table there are approximately 64,000 distinct CDR3 sequences, about 17% of which are singletons. The specimen was whole blood, collected at baseline. The receptors were gathered from an adult who was a healthcare worker with PCR-confirmed SARS-CoV-2 infection or an uninfected control (not recorded which).

This clonotype has a handful of counts. The chain links TRBV5-8 to TRBJ1-1; no definite D call. This CDR3 comprises 12 residues. Germline loops: CDR1 SGHTS, CDR2 YDEGEE. Between the trimmed V and J ends, which lost 6 bases and 0 bases, there was a span of 6 bases. As DNA, the CDR3 is TGTGCCAGCAAAGCCCTGAACACTGAAGCTTTCTTT. Translation gives CASKALNTEAFF. The variable domain in full, with the rest retrieved from reference TRBV5-8 and TRBJ1-1, is EAGVTQSPTHLIKTRGQQATLRCSPISGHTSVYWYQQALGLGLQFLLWYDEGEERNRGNFPPRFSGRQFPNYSSELNVNALELEDSALYLCASKALNTEAFFGQGTRLTVV.

The V gene is TRBV18, the J gene TRBJ1-1; D might be TRBD1 (5 bases). V lost 3 bases and J lost 3, with 11 bases in between. The CDR3 extends over 14 amino acids. Per the germline V gene, CDR1 is KGHSH and CDR2 is LQKENI. In DNA, the CDR3 is TGTGCCAGCTCACCTTTAGGGGAATACACTGAAGCTTTCTTT. As protein: CASSPLGEYTEAFF.

The chain couples TRBV27 to TRBJ2-5; D is ambiguous. Germline values: CDR1 MNHEY, CDR2 SMNVEV (reference sequence). Trimming stripped 5 bases from V and 1 base from J, with 11 bases between. CDR3 size: 14 residues. As DNA, the CDR3 is TGTGCCAGCAGTGAAAGTGGGGTCCAAGAGACCCAGTACTTC. Its translation is CASSESGVQETQYF.

This chain joins TRBV18 and TRBJ2-7, with D possibly being TRBD1 (6 bases). Germline loops: CDR1 KGHSH, CDR2 LQKENI. The CDR3 length is 13 residues. The germline V and J ends were trimmed by 2 bases and 5 bases, with 10 bases remaining between them. For the CDR3, the DNA is TGTGCCAGCTCACCAGTCAGGGGCCACGAGCAGTACTTC. It specifies CASSPVRGHEQYF. Drawing the rest from reference TRBV18 and TRBJ2-7, the complete variable domain is NAGVMQNPRHLVRRRGQEARLRCSPMKGHSHVYWYRQLPEEGLKFMVYLQKENIIDESGMPKERFSAEFPKEGPSILRIQQVVRGDSAAYFCASSPVRGHEQYFGPGTRLTVT.

The chain has TRBV5-1 and TRBJ2-3; 11 positions match TRBD2. V was pared by 4 bases and J by 2 bases, with 9 bases of the junction left unmatched. Germline CDR1 and CDR2: SGHRS and YFSETQ. The CDR3 is 17 amino acids. DNA of the CDR3: TGCGCCAGCAGCATCGGGACTAGCGGACAATACACAGATACGCAGTATTTT. Translation: CASSIGTSGQYTDTQYF.

There are many counts of this clonotype. The chain couples TRBV5-6 to TRBJ1-1; D gene ambiguous. This CDR3 region has 11 residues. Germline V gene lookup returns CDR1 SGHDT and CDR2 YYEEEE. Trimming took off 3 bases at V and 9 bases at J, with 9 bases between the two ends. This chain's CDR3 is CASSSGPKAFF. The CDR3 bases are TGTGCCAGCAGCTCCGGGCCTAAAGCTTTCTTT.

The V and J genes are TRBV6-5 and TRBJ2-6; D gene uncertain. The germline V and J ends were trimmed by 6 bases and 0 bases, with 6 bases remaining between them. CDR1 and CDR2 from the germline V gene are MNHEY and SVGAGI. This CDR3 is built from 14 residues. The CDR3 protein is CASSPISGANVLTF. The CDR3 DNA reads as TGTGCCAGCAGCCCCATCTCTGGGGCCAACGTCCTGACTTTC.

This chain joins TRBV7-2 and TRBJ2-7; D gene unclear. Germline V gives CDR1 SGHTA, CDR2 FQGNSA. This CDR3 spans 15 amino acids. V was shortened by 0 bases and J by 2 bases, with 11 bases between the two germline ends. The CDR3 region is CASSLAAEQTYEQYF. The CDR3 nucleotides are TGTGCCAGCAGCTTAGCCGCCGAGCAGACCTACGAGCAGTACTTC. Supplemented by reference TRBV7-2 and TRBJ2-7, the full variable domain reads GAGVSQSPSNKVTEKGKDVELRCDPISGHTALYWYRQSLGQGLEFLIYFQGNSAPDKSGLPSDRFSAERTGGSVSTLTIQRTQQEDSAVYLCASSLAAEQTYEQYFGPGTRLTVT.